Below are 24 T cell receptor beta chains sequenced from a single sample in a study of CD8 T cells in ankylosing spondylitis. Findings and caveats of the study: Characteristic, it appeared, of ankylosing spondylitis blood was a TCR beta motif of fewer than 10 highly homologous variants.

TCRdb recomputed calls from the 5' RACE reads with MiXCR, one row per CDR3 protein. The repertoire holds about 540,000 distinct CDR3 sequences, with roughly 12% as singletons. For these receptors, no antigen is known. The material sequenced was blood, either unsorted or a sorted T cell fraction (not recorded which). The receptors originated from a male donor with ankylosing spondylitis.

The chain employs TRBV18 and TRBJ2-3, with D perhaps being TRBD1 or TRBD2 (6 bases each). Looked up from germline, CDR1 is KGHSH and CDR2 is LQKENI. The CDR3 covers 13 residues. The V and J ends lost 8 bases and 5 bases respectively, with 14 bases between them. The CDR3 spells CASHRDFIDTQYF. Written as DNA, the CDR3 is TGTGCCAGCCACAGGGACTTCATAGATACGCAGTATTTT.

This clonotype was detected ten times or more. V usage is TRBV5-1 and J usage is TRBJ2-7, with D possibly matching TRBD2 (5 bases). V was cut by 2 bases and J by 4 bases, with 13 bases left in between. CDR3 length equals 14 residues. Germline loops: CDR1 SGHRS, CDR2 YFSETQ. The DNA for the CDR3 is TGCGCCAGCAGCTTAGGTAGCGCTACGTACGAGCAGTACTTC. Amino acids: CASSLGSATYEQYF.

This clonotype has only a few counts. The rearrangement joins TRBV20-1 to TRBJ1-1, with no clear D. The CDR3 sequence is 11 residues long. V lost 5 bases and J lost 7, with 11 bases in between. Germline V gene data show CDR1 as DFQATT and CDR2 as SNEGSKA (reference sequence). This CDR3 reads CSALRLHEAFF. The CDR3 coding sequence is TGCAGTGCTCTACGGCTCCATGAAGCTTTCTTT.

The chain links TRBV5-1 to TRBJ2-3; D tentatively reads TRBD1 or TRBD2 (6 bases each). Trimming shortened V by 2 bases and J by 5 bases, and 12 bases separated the two germline ends. The CDR3 covers 14 residues. The germline V gene encodes CDR1 SGHRS and CDR2 YFSETQ. CDR3 protein: CASSFPGAKDTQYF. The DNA for the CDR3 is TGCGCCAGCAGCTTTCCGGGGGCGAAAGATACGCAGTATTTT.

This clonotype was found a few times. This sequence joins TRBV30 and TRBJ2-1, with 8 bases matching TRBD2. The CDR3 totals 14 residues. Per germline, CDR1 GTSNPN and CDR2 SVGIG (reference sequence). The junction had 5 bases not matched to a gene; V was cut back by 3 bases and J by 4 bases. CDR3 DNA: TGTGCCTGGAGGTCGGGAGGGCCGTACAATGAGCAGTTCTTC. Translated: CAWRSGGPYNEQFF.

This clonotype was recorded at least ten times. This rearrangement joins TRBV20-1 to TRBJ2-7, with 8 bases lining up with TRBD1. The CDR3 runs 15 residues. Germline V gene data show CDR1 as DFQATT and CDR2 as SNEGSKA (reference sequence). The J segment lost 6 bases and the V segment lost 3 bases, leaving 13 bases of the junction unmatched. The CDR3 DNA sequence: TGCAGTGCTAGCTTAACAGGGGACAGGAGTAGCGAGCAGTACTTC. Protein product: CSASLTGDRSSEQYF.

The chain employs TRBV12-3 or TRBV12-4 and TRBJ2-1, with D hard to call. The CDR3 runs to 14 residues. Trimming pared 7 bases from V and 0 bases from J, leaving 10 bases between. Here the CDR3 reads CASTPSVSYNEQFF. DNA for the CDR3: TGTGCCAGCACCCCCTCTGTCTCCTACAATGAGCAGTTCTTC.

This clonotype showed up just a few times. The chain combines TRBV5-1 with TRBJ1-6; possibly TRBD1 for D (5 bases). This CDR3 comprises 16 residues. The germline CDR1 and CDR2 sequences are SGHRS and YFSETQ. V was cut by 1 base and J by 7 bases, with 15 bases left in between. CDR3 amino acids: CASSLRGENVNSPLHF. CDR3 coding DNA: TGCGCCAGCAGCTTGAGGGGAGAAAATGTAAATTCACCCCTCCACTTT.

This clonotype has a handful of counts. The chain has TRBV9 and TRBJ2-3; the D is unclear. Germline V CDR1 and CDR2: SGDLS, YYNGEE. CDR3 size: 15 residues. V dropped 1 base and J dropped 3 bases, with 12 bases sitting between them. The CDR3 DNA reads as TGTGCCAGCAGCGTACCCGGAAGCGCGACAGATACGCAGTATTTT. Its translation: CASSVPGSATDTQYF.

The chain has TRBV20-1 and TRBJ1-5; TRBD1 might be the D (5 bases). The germline V gene encodes CDR1 DFQATT and CDR2 SNEGSKA (reference sequence). V shed 7 bases and J shed 11 bases, with 18 bases lying between them. The CDR3 contains 12 residues. CDR3 nucleotides: TGCAGTGTTAGGGGCGGAGGTTCAGCCCAGCATTTT. This encodes CSVRGGGSAQHF.

This chain joins TRBV19 and TRBJ2-6, with TRBD1 matching 9 bases. The junction had 12 bases not matched to a gene; V was cut back by 7 bases and J by 2 bases. This CDR3 region has 18 residues. Germline V lookup: CDR1 LNHDA, CDR2 SQIVND (reference sequence). The CDR3 nucleotides are TGTGCCAGTAACACCAACAGGGGGCAGATCACTGGGGCCAACGTCCTGACTTTC. The encoded protein is CASNTNRGQITGANVLTF.

This clonotype has ten or more counts. The chain employs TRBV7-9 and TRBJ1-3, with D perhaps TRBD1 (5 bases). This CDR3 spans 17 amino acids. Between the trimmed V and J ends, which lost 2 bases and 0 bases, there was a span of 14 bases. Germline-derived CDR1 and CDR2 are SEHNR and FQNEAQ (reference sequence). CDR3 sequence (DNA): TGTGCCAGCAGCTTAACGACAGCTTACTCCTCTGGAAACACCATATATTTT. Its protein is CASSLTTAYSSGNTIYF.

This clonotype was counted between two and nine times. This chain connects TRBV7-8 to TRBJ1-4; a weak D match, TRBD1 (6 bases). The CDR3 has 17 amino acids. The ends were cut back, 5 bases at V and 0 bases at J, with 16 bases in the middle. Germline CDR1 is SGHVS and CDR2 is FQNEAQ. The DNA of the CDR3 is TGTGCCAGCAGCCTCTTCGGGGGCGAATCAACTAATGAAAAACTGTTTTTT. Encoded protein: CASSLFGGESTNEKLFF.

There are a few counts of this clonotype. This sequence joins TRBV7-2 and TRBJ1-1; D ambiguous. The CDR3 contains 13 residues. Trimming removed 4 bases from V and 5 bases from J, with 11 bases in between. The germline gives CDR1 SGHTA, CDR2 FQGNSA. The CDR3 nucleotides read TGTGCCAGCAGCTCCCCAAGGAGAACTGAAGCTTTCTTT. This translates into CASSSPRRTEAFF. Complete variable domain (other parts from reference TRBV7-2 and TRBJ1-1): GAGVSQSPSNKVTEKGKDVELRCDPISGHTALYWYRQSLGQGLEFLIYFQGNSAPDKSGLPSDRFSAERTGGSVSTLTIQRTQQEDSAVYLCASSSPRRTEAFFGQGTRLTVV.

This chain joins TRBV5-1 and TRBJ2-5; 7 bases are shared with TRBD1. The junction had 12 bases not matched to a gene; V was cut back by 5 bases and J by 5 bases. Germline V gene lookup returns CDR1 SGHRS and CDR2 YFSETQ. The CDR3 totals 15 residues. The DNA of the CDR3 is TGCGCCAGCAGTTGGGACAGCCCATCCAGGGAGACCCAGTACTTC. This codes for CASSWDSPSRETQYF.

This clonotype was recorded a few times. This chain uses TRBV20-1 with TRBJ1-5; D remains ambiguous. The ends were cut back, 3 bases at V and 7 bases at J, with 13 bases in the middle. The germline V gene has CDR1 DFQATT and CDR2 SNEGSKA (reference sequence). CDR3 length: 13 residues. CDR3 in amino acids: CSASSAGSQPQHF. Here the CDR3 DNA reads TGCAGTGCTAGCTCGGCAGGCTCGCAGCCCCAGCATTTT.

This clonotype was seen a few times. The V call is TRBV20-1, the J call TRBJ2-1; 8 bases match TRBD2. J was trimmed by 3 bases and V by 3 bases; bases with no gene match: 4. The CDR3 consists of 14 residues. Germline V gene data show CDR1 as DFQATT and CDR2 as SNEGSKA (reference sequence). CDR3 sequence reads: CSASGRALYNEQFF. In DNA form, the CDR3 reads TGCAGTGCTAGCGGGAGGGCCCTCTACAATGAGCAGTTCTTC.

In its sample, this clonotype was seen many times. The rearrangement uses TRBV7-9 and TRBJ2-1; TRBD2 matches at 7 bases. Germline V gene lookup returns CDR1 SEHNR and CDR2 FQNEAQ (reference sequence). The CDR3 runs to 15 residues. V trimming: 1 base; J trimming: 8 bases; junction bases outside the gene matches: 8. The CDR3 coding sequence is TGTGCCAGCAGCTTAGTGAGCGGGAAGAGAGATGAGCAGTTCTTC. Its protein is CASSLVSGKRDEQFF.

This rearrangement joins TRBV3-1 to TRBJ1-2; 8 bases line up with TRBD1. CDR3 size: 14 residues. Looked up from germline, CDR1 is LGHDT and CDR2 is YNNKEL (reference sequence). The V segment lost 2 bases and the J segment 4 bases; nucleotides outside the gene matches: 3. CDR3 loop: CASSQTGQGYGYTF. CDR3 DNA sequence: TGTGCCAGCAGCCAAACCGGACAGGGCTATGGCTACACCTTC.

This clonotype turned up a few times. The V gene is TRBV5-1, the J gene TRBJ1-5, with 7 bases fitting TRBD1. The CDR3 is 15 residues long. CDR1 and CDR2 from the germline V gene are SGHRS and YFSETQ. J was trimmed by 4 bases and V by 0 bases; bases with no gene match: 4. CDR3 sequence (DNA): TGCGCCAGCAGCTTGGAAACAGGGGCAAATCAGCCCCAGCATTTT. Translation: CASSLETGANQPQHF. The full variable domain, rest sourced from reference TRBV5-1 and TRBJ1-5, is KAGVTQTPRYLIKTRGQQVTLSCSPISGHRSVSWYQQTPGQGLQFLFEYFSETQRNKGNFPGRFSGRQFSNSRSEMNVSTLELGDSALYLCASSLETGANQPQHFGDGTRLSIL.

The V and J genes are TRBV11-2 and TRBJ2-3; 8 bases align to TRBD2. The CDR3 consists of 14 residues. CDR1 and CDR2 from the germline V gene are SGHAT and FQNNGV. The V and J ends lost 8 bases and 6 bases, in that order; junction bases with no gene match: 10. The CDR3 region is CASGLAGTHDTQYF. The CDR3 DNA reads as TGTGCCAGCGGGTTAGCGGGAACCCATGATACGCAGTATTTT.

The chain combines TRBV5-1 with TRBJ1-5; D gene ambiguous. The CDR3 is 12 amino acids. Germline assignment: CDR1 SGHRS and CDR2 YFSETQ. With 9 bases removed from V and 7 bases from J, the gap between germline ends came to 14 bases. The CDR3: CAKAAREQPQHF. The CDR3, as DNA: TGCGCCAAAGCAGCGAGGGAGCAGCCCCAGCATTTT.

The chain combines TRBV13 with TRBJ1-1; TRBD1 agrees at 7 bases. This CDR3 is built from 16 residues. Germline V gene lookup returns CDR1 PRHDT and CDR2 FYEKMQ (reference sequence). The V and J ends lost 0 bases and 4 bases, in that order; junction bases with no gene match: 8. The CDR3 loop is CASSLGSAGGFTEAFF. CDR3 nucleotides: TGTGCCAGCAGCTTAGGCTCGGCAGGGGGGTTCACTGAAGCTTTCTTT.

This clonotype was found a few times. V gene TRBV7-2 combines with J gene TRBJ2-7; no definite D call. The V end was cut by 5 bases, the J end by 1 base, with 9 bases between. The V gene's germline CDR1 is SGHTA and CDR2 FQGNSA. This CDR3 region has 13 residues. CDR3 in amino acids: CASSVAESYEQYV. CDR3 DNA: TGTGCCAGCAGCGTGGCGGAGTCCTACGAGCAGTACGTC.